This TCR beta chain was observed in a study of CD4 T cells in relation to SARS-CoV-2 and coronaviruses. Per germline, CDR1 SEHNR and CDR2 FQNEAQ (reference sequence). Trimming removed 1 base from V and 0 bases from J, with 10 bases in between. The CDR3 consists of 16 residues. Comments on this clone: Its antigen is currently unknown.

The unexposed donors gave CD4+ T cells in about 2011-2018, prior to COVID-19. The cells were cultured for under 13 days before CD4+ T cells were isolated. General study results and limits: In around 67% of donors, memory CD4+ clonotypes crossrecognized SARS-CoV-2 and at least one common cold coronavirus spike. Samples before the pandemic and after infection were not matched within any donor.

TCRdb keeps only in-frame clones here, not all; method: immunoSEQ multiplex PCR. The table has about 21,000 clones, less than 85% seen once; the top ten hold 17%. Sequencing was performed on CD4+ T cells from PBMCs, cultured in vitro. The rearrangement uses TRBV7-9 and TRBJ1-3; no clear D gene. The TCR originated in a human donor in good health. The CDR3 loop is CASSLVRGNSGNTIYF. CDR3 coding DNA: TGTGCCAGCAGCTTAGTTAGAGGAAACTCTGGAAACACCATATATTTT. Full variable domain (remainder filled in from reference TRBV7-9 and TRBJ1-3): DTGVSQNPRHKITKRGQNVTFRCDPISEHNRLYWYRQTLGQGPEFLTYFQNEAQLEKSRLLSDRFSAERPKGSFSTLEIQRTEQGDSAMYLCASSLVRGNSGNTIYFGEGSWLTVV.